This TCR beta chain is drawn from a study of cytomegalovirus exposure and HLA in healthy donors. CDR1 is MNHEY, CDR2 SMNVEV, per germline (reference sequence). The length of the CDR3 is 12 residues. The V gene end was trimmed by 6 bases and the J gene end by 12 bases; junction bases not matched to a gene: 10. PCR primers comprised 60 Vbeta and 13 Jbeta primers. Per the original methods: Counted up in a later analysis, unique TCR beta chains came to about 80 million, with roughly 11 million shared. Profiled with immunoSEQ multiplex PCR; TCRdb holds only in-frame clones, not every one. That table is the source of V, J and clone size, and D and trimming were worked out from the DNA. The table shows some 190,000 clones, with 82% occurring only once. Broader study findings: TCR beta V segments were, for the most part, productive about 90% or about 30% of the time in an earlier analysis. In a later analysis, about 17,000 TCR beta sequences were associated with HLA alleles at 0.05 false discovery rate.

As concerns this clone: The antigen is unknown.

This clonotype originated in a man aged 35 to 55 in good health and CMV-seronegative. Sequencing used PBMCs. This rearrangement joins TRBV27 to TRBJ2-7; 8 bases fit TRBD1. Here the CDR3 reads CASRKTGDLPYF. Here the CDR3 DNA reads TGTGCCAGCAGAAAGACAGGGGACCTTCCGTACTTC.